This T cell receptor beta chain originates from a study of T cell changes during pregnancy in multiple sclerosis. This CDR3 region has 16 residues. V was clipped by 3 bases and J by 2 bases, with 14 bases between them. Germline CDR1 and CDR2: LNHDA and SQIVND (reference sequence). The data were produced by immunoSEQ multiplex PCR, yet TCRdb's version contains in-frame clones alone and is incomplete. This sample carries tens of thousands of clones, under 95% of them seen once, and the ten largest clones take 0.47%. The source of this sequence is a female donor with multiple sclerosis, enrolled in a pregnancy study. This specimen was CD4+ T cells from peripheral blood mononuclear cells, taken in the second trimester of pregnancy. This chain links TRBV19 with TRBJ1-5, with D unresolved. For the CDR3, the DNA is TGTGCCAGTAGTATTTTCCTCGGTGGTCGCAATCAGCCCCAGCATTTT. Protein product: CASSIFLGGRNQPQHF.